The 31 T cell receptor beta chains in this list originate from one sample, sequenced in a study of long-term antiretroviral therapy in people with HIV. The assay used was immunoSEQ (version v3.0), run at survey level. Produced via immunoSEQ multiplex PCR; TCRdb's table is partial and in-frame only. The sample includes around 25,000 clones, around 87% of them seen just once. The source was unsorted PBMCs, collected 1.9 years after starting antiretroviral therapy. The receptors shown here come from a woman aged 30 to 39 with HIV.

CDR3 DNA: TGTGCCATCAGTGAGTTCTTATACGATAGCAATCAGCCCCAGCATTTT. It is translated as CAISEFLYDSNQPQHF. V usage is TRBV10-3 and J usage is TRBJ1-5; D not resolved. The germline V gene encodes CDR1 ENHRY and CDR2 SYGVKD. The CDR3 sequence is 16 residues long. V was clipped by 1 base and J by 0 bases, with 10 bases between them.

The chain has TRBV6-6 and TRBJ1-1, with TRBD1 as a possible D gene (6 bases). This CDR3 comprises 12 residues. Germline lookup yields CDR1 MNHNY and CDR2 SVGAGI (reference sequence). V was clipped by 7 bases and J by 5 bases, with 11 bases between them. CDR3 nucleotides: TGTGCCAGCACCCTACAGGGTACTGAAGCTTTCTTT. Translation gives CASTLQGTEAFF.

The chain joins TRBV7-9 to TRBJ1-1, with TRBD1 identical over 8 bases. This CDR3 has 15 amino acids. Trimming at V came to 5 bases and at J to 9 bases, leaving 14 bases not matched to a gene. Germline assignment: CDR1 SEHNR and CDR2 FQNEAQ (reference sequence). The CDR3: CASSNQGAIKAQAFF. The DNA for the CDR3 is TGTGCCAGCAGCAACCAGGGGGCAATTAAAGCTCAAGCTTTCTTT.

V usage is TRBV2 and J usage is TRBJ1-6, with D maybe TRBD1 (6 bases). The length of the CDR3 is 15 residues. CDR1 SNHLY and CDR2 FYNNEI come from the germline V gene. The V gene lost 6 bases and the J gene lost 10 bases, with 19 bases spanning the gap. CDR3 amino acids: CASRGGGGAKSPLHF. For the CDR3, the DNA is TGTGCCAGCAGGGGCGGGGGGGGCGCGAAGTCACCCCTCCACTTT.

The chain joins TRBV7-9 to TRBJ2-7, with D tentatively TRBD1 (7 bases). Trimming left V 5 bases short and J 2 bases short, with 13 bases between. This CDR3 has 14 amino acids. Per germline, CDR1 SEHNR and CDR2 FQNEAQ (reference sequence). The CDR3 nucleotides are TGTGCCAGCAGCCCGGGGGACAGACCCTACGAGCAGTACGTC. Its protein is CASSPGDRPYEQYV.

The chain combines TRBV5-1 with TRBJ2-5, with 12 bases matching TRBD2. Germline V gene sequence: CDR1 SGHRS, CDR2 YFSETQ. The CDR3 sequence is 16 residues long. Trimming at V came to 1 base and at J to 4 bases, leaving 5 bases not matched to a gene. CDR3 in amino acids: CASSLLPSGGAETQYF. DNA for the CDR3: TGCGCCAGCAGCTTGTTACCTAGCGGGGGGGCAGAGACCCAGTACTTC.

The rearrangement joins TRBV19 to TRBJ2-5; a possible D gene is TRBD1 (6 bases). Trimming removed 4 bases from V and 5 bases from J, with 17 bases in between. The CDR3 has 15 residues. The germline gives CDR1 LNHDA, CDR2 SQIVND (reference sequence). CDR3 sequence: CASSKGTSRSETQYF. The DNA for the CDR3 is TGTGCCAGTAGTAAAGGGACATCTCGCTCCGAGACCCAGTACTTC.

The genes are TRBV2 and TRBJ2-1, with 10 nucleotides matching TRBD2. The length of the CDR3 is 15 residues. V dropped 6 bases and J dropped 8; count of bases not matched to a gene: 10. The germline gives CDR1 SNHLY, CDR2 FYNNEI. CDR3 sequence reads: CASSRLAGVMYEQFF. The CDR3 DNA is TGTGCCAGCAGCCGCCTAGCGGGGGTTATGTATGAGCAGTTCTTC.

V and J are TRBV30 and TRBJ2-7, with 7 nucleotides matching TRBD2. Germline values: CDR1 GTSNPN, CDR2 SVGIG (reference sequence). Unmatched junction bases numbered 3, after V lost 1 base and J lost 0 bases. The CDR3 totals 14 residues. For the CDR3, the DNA is TGTGCCTGGAGTGACAGCGGGAACTCCTACGAGCAGTACTTC. Translation gives CAWSDSGNSYEQYF.

This rearrangement joins TRBV30 to TRBJ1-1; D gene unclear. The V and J ends lost 3 bases and 0 bases respectively, with 8 bases between them. Per the germline V gene, CDR1 is GTSNPN and CDR2 is SVGIG (reference sequence). CDR3 length: 13 amino acids. The CDR3 DNA reads TGTGCCTGGAGGAGGGCGGTGAACACTGAAGCTTTCTTT. As protein: CAWRRAVNTEAFF.

The chain has TRBV6-1 and TRBJ2-2; D might be TRBD2 (6 bases). V was clipped by 7 bases and J by 3 bases, with 15 bases between them. The CDR3 has 15 amino acids. Germline values: CDR1 MNHNS, CDR2 SASEGT. Here the CDR3 DNA reads TGTGCCAGCAAAAAAAGTCGCGGGGACACCGGGGAGCTGTTTTTT. It specifies CASKKSRGDTGELFF.

This chain connects TRBV19 to TRBJ1-6; 11 bases are shared with TRBD1. The CDR3 is 17 amino acids. V lost 5 bases, J lost 0 bases, and 3 bases stayed unmatched. The V gene's germline CDR1 is LNHDA and CDR2 SQIVND (reference sequence). The CDR3 DNA sequence: TGTGCCAGTAGTGGACAGGGGGCCAGCTCCTATAATTCACCCCTCCACTTT. Its translation is CASSGQGASSYNSPLHF.

The chain has TRBV6-4 and TRBJ2-2; D gene ambiguous. In germline, CDR1 is MRHNA, CDR2 SNTAGT. V shed 4 bases and J shed 6 bases, with 9 bases lying between them. The CDR3 is made up of 13 amino acids. The CDR3 region is CASSATVSGELFF. In DNA form, the CDR3 reads TGTGCCAGCAGTGCCACCGTATCCGGGGAGCTGTTTTTT.

This chain links TRBV6-1 with TRBJ1-1, with D unresolved. This CDR3 is built from 13 residues. Germline CDR1 MNHNS, CDR2 SASEGT. Trimming removed 3 bases from V and 6 bases from J, with 11 bases in between. This chain's CDR3 is CASSEPNRPEAFF. CDR3 DNA sequence: TGTGCCAGCAGTGAGCCCAATAGGCCTGAAGCTTTCTTT.

This clone was recorded once. The chain carries TRBV5-1 and TRBJ1-1, with D possibly being TRBD1 (6 bases). Germline CDR1 is SGHRS and CDR2 is YFSETQ. The CDR3 contains 13 residues. Trimming cost V 1 base and J 6 bases, with 10 bases left between them. CDR3 sequence (DNA): TGCGCCAGCAGCTTGAAATCAGGGGCTGAAGCTTTCTTT. Translating gives CASSLKSGAEAFF. Looking up the rest from reference TRBV5-1 and TRBJ1-1 gives the full variable domain: KAGVTQTPRYLIKTRGQQVTLSCSPISGHRSVSWYQQTPGQGLQFLFEYFSETQRNKGNFPGRFSGRQFSNSRSEMNVSTLELGDSALYLCASSLKSGAEAFFGQGTRLTVV.

This clone is a singleton in its sample. This rearrangement joins TRBV19 to TRBJ1-5; D ambiguous. CDR3 length: 13 amino acids. V was clipped by 3 bases and J by 7 bases, with 10 bases between them. Per the germline V gene, CDR1 is LNHDA and CDR2 is SQIVND (reference sequence). The CDR3 spells CASSIGRDQPQHF. For the CDR3, the DNA is TGTGCCAGTAGTATCGGTAGAGACCAGCCCCAGCATTTT.

This clone came up once. The V call is TRBV5-5, the J call TRBJ2-1; D is unresolved. From germline, CDR1 is SGHKS and CDR2 YYEKEE (reference sequence). V was pared by 0 bases and J by 4 bases, with 11 bases between. The CDR3 is made up of 15 amino acids. The CDR3 nucleotides read TGTGCCAGCAGCTTGGAGGCGGAATCTTACAATGAGCAGTTCTTC. This translates into CASSLEAESYNEQFF.

This chain connects TRBV5-1 to TRBJ1-4; 12 nucleotides agree with TRBD1. The junction had 2 bases not matched to a gene; V was cut back by 0 bases and J by 8 bases. The CDR3 consists of 15 residues. CDR1 and CDR2 (germline): SGHRS, YFSETQ. The CDR3 loop is CASSLDGTGGEKLFF. CDR3 DNA: TGCGCCAGCAGCTTGGACGGGACAGGGGGCGAAAAACTGTTTTTT.

This clone showed up just a few times. The J gene is TRBJ2-7, the V gene TRBV6-1; maybe TRBD2 (5 bases). Trimming shortened V by 8 bases and J by 7 bases, and 18 bases separated the two germline ends. Germline-derived CDR1 and CDR2 are MNHNS and SASEGT. The CDR3 runs 13 residues. The CDR3 DNA reads TGTGCCAGCCGGACCCCCATTTCGGGGGAGCAGTACGTC. It translates to CASRTPISGEQYV.

The chain uses TRBV29-1 and TRBJ1-3; a weak D match, TRBD1 (6 bases). This CDR3 has 16 residues. Germline V gene data show CDR1 as SQVTM and CDR2 as ANQGSEA. Trimming removed 7 bases at V and 0 bases at J, with 19 bases between. This CDR3 reads CSAGLGAKSSGNTIYF. CDR3 nucleotides: TGCAGCGCGGGTCTGGGGGCGAAGAGCTCTGGAAACACCATATATTTT.

The chain links TRBV4-2 to TRBJ2-1; 11 bases map to TRBD2. With V trimmed by 1 base and J by 7 bases, 6 bases remained unmatched. This CDR3 region has 16 residues. Germline V lookup: CDR1 LGHNA, CDR2 YNFKEQ. This CDR3 is CASSQGSGGAGNEQFF. The CDR3 nucleotides read TGTGCCAGCAGCCAAGGTAGCGGGGGGGCCGGGAATGAGCAGTTCTTC.

This chain joins TRBV19 and TRBJ1-1; D uncertain. Germline assignment: CDR1 LNHDA and CDR2 SQIVND (reference sequence). This CDR3 is built from 13 residues. V lost 3 bases and J lost 5, with 10 bases in between. CDR3 sequence (DNA): TGTGCCAGTAGTATCAACCCGCGGACTGAAGCTTTCTTT. Amino acid sequence: CASSINPRTEAFF.

The chain employs TRBV5-1 and TRBJ1-1, with D possibly matching TRBD1 (5 bases). Trimming pared 5 bases from V and 1 base from J, leaving 12 bases between. The V gene's germline CDR1 is SGHRS and CDR2 YFSETQ. The CDR3 loop spans 14 amino acids. The DNA of the CDR3 is TGCGCCAGCAGATATGTCGGGGCGAACACTGAAGCTTTCTTT. This encodes CASRYVGANTEAFF.

V gene TRBV5-1 combines with J gene TRBJ1-5; no clear D gene. The V end lost 0 bases, the J end lost 11 bases, and 12 bases lay between the germline ends. CDR3 size: 13 residues. Germline lookup yields CDR1 SGHRS and CDR2 YFSETQ. The DNA for the CDR3 is TGCGCCAGCAGCTTGGACGTTTATGGCGCCCAGCATTTT. As protein: CASSLDVYGAQHF.

The J gene is TRBJ2-2, the V gene TRBV19; 11 nucleotides align to TRBD1. J gave up 5 bases and V 7 bases, and 6 bases lay outside the gene matches. CDR1 LNHDA and CDR2 SQIVND come from the germline V gene (reference sequence). The CDR3 contains 15 residues. Here the CDR3 DNA reads TGTGCCAGTACCCCAGGGACAGGGGGAACCGGGGAGCTGTTTTTT. Protein sequence: CASTPGTGGTGELFF.

The rearrangement links TRBV5-6 to TRBJ1-1, with 7 bases fitting TRBD1. CDR1 is SGHDT, CDR2 YYEEEE, per germline. The trim removed 0 bases at V and 1 base at J, leaving 9 bases unmatched. The CDR3 loop spans 17 amino acids. CDR3: CASSLAGEGTANTEAFF. The CDR3 DNA follows: TGTGCCAGCAGCTTGGCCGGGGAGGGGACAGCGAACACTGAAGCTTTCTTT.

The rearrangement links TRBV7-2 to TRBJ1-4; no clear D gene. The CDR3 contains 14 residues. V was shortened by 5 bases and J by 5 bases, with 12 bases between the two germline ends. CDR1 and CDR2 from the germline V gene are SGHTA and FQGNSA. CDR3 loop: CASSPAGLNEKLFF. The CDR3 coding sequence is TGTGCCAGCAGCCCAGCAGGCCTAAATGAAAAACTGTTTTTT.

The rearrangement joins TRBV2 to TRBJ1-2, with no clear D. Per germline, CDR1 SNHLY and CDR2 FYNNEI. The CDR3 contains 14 residues. V lost 3 bases and J lost 4, with 12 bases in between. CDR3 in DNA: TGTGCCAGCAGTGACCGGGATCCCGCCTATGGCTACACCTTC. It specifies CASSDRDPAYGYTF.

This chain uses TRBV6-5 with TRBJ1-6; D is unclear. The V end lost 0 bases, the J end lost 6 bases, and 12 bases lay between the germline ends. CDR1 and CDR2 from the germline V gene are MNHEY and SVGAGI. The CDR3 is made up of 16 amino acids. In DNA, the CDR3 is TGTGCCAGCAGTTACTCTCCCCTTACTGCTAATTCACCCCTCCACTTT. This sequence encodes CASSYSPLTANSPLHF.

This chain connects TRBV4-2 to TRBJ1-4; D remains unclear. The V end was cut by 1 base, the J end by 6 bases, with 6 bases between. There are 13 residues in the CDR3. CDR1 is LGHNA and CDR2 is YNFKEQ in the germline V gene. CDR3 sequence reads: CASSQGRDEKLFF. CDR3 DNA: TGTGCCAGCAGCCAAGGCCGGGATGAAAAACTGTTTTTT.

This chain connects TRBV29-1 to TRBJ1-2; 7 bases are a match to TRBD1. With V trimmed by 6 bases and J by 2 bases, 6 bases remained unmatched. Germline CDR1 is SQVTM and CDR2 is ANQGSEA. There are 13 residues in the CDR3. CDR3 DNA sequence: TGCAGCGTCTGGGACAGCAGCAACTATGGCTACACCTTC. It is translated as CSVWDSSNYGYTF.